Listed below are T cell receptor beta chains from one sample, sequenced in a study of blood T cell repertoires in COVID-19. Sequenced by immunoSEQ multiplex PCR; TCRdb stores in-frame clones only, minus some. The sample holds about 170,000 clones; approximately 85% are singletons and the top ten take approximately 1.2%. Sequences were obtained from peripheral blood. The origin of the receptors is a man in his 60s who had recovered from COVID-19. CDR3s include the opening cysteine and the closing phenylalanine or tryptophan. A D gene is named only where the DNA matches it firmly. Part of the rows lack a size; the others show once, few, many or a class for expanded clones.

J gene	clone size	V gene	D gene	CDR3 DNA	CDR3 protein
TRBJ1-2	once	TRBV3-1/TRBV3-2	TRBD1	TGTGCCAGCAGCCGAAGGGAGACAGGGGGGCATGGCTACACCTTC	CASSRRETGGHGYTF
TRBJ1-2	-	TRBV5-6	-	TGTGCCAGCAGCTCATCGGAGTATGGCTACACCTTC	CASSSSEYGYTF
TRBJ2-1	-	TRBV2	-	TGTGCCAGCAGTGACCGGGGAGACTACAATGAGCAGTTCTTC	CASSDRGDYNEQFF
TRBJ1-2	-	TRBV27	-	TGTGCCAGCAGTTTATCTACAGCCTATGGCTACACCTTC	CASSLSTAYGYTF
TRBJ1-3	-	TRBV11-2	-	TGTGCCAGCAGCGGGACACAGGGAAACACCATATATTTT	CASSGTQGNTIYF
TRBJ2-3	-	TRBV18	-	TGTGCCACCTCGGACAAGGGCACAGATACGCAGTATTTT	CATSDKGTDTQYF
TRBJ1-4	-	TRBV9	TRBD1	TGTGCCAGCAGCGAATCCTCGGGGGGACAGGGGCAAAAACTGTTTTTT	CASSESSGGQGQKLFF
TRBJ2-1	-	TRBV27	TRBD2	TGTGCCAGCAGTGTATTAGCGGGGGCGGCTGGCAATGAGCAGTTCTTC	CASSVLAGAAGNEQFF
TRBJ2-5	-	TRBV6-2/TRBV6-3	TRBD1	TGTGCCAGCAGTTCCGAGACAGGGTGGGAGACCCAGTACTTC	CASSSETGWETQYF
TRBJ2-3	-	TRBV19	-	TGTGCCAGTCATTCGACGGGAGTCACAGATACGCAGTATTTT	CASHSTGVTDTQYF
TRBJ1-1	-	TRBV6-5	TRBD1	TGTGCCAGCAGACCTCCGCCGGGACAGGGAAGAGCTTTCTTT	CASRPPPGQGRAFF
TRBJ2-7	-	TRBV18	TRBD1	TGTGCCAGCTCACCCCAATCGCCGACAGGGGCTGTAGACGAGCAGTACTTC	CASSPQSPTGAVDEQYF
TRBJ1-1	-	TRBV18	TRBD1	TGTGCCAGCTCACACAGCGCCCCGGGACAGGGGACCACTGAAGCTTTCTTT	CASSHSAPGQGTTEAFF
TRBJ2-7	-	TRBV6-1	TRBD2	TGTGCCAGCAGTGAAGGGCTAGCGGGGGGCAAGAGCTCCTACGAGCAGTACTTC	CASSEGLAGGKSSYEQYF
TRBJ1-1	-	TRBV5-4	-	TGTGCCAGCAGAGGGGTGAACACTGAAGCTTTCTTT	CASRGVNTEAFF
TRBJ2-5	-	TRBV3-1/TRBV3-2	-	TGTGCCAGCAGCCAAGTCGGGGAAGAGACCCAGTACTTC	CASSQVGEETQYF
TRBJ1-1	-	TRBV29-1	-	TGCAGCGTTGAAAGGAGGACCCCTAACACTGAAGCTTTCTTT	CSVERRTPNTEAFF
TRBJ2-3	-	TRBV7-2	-	TGTGCCAGCTCCATCGGTAGCACAGATACGCAGTATTTT	CASSIGSTDTQYF